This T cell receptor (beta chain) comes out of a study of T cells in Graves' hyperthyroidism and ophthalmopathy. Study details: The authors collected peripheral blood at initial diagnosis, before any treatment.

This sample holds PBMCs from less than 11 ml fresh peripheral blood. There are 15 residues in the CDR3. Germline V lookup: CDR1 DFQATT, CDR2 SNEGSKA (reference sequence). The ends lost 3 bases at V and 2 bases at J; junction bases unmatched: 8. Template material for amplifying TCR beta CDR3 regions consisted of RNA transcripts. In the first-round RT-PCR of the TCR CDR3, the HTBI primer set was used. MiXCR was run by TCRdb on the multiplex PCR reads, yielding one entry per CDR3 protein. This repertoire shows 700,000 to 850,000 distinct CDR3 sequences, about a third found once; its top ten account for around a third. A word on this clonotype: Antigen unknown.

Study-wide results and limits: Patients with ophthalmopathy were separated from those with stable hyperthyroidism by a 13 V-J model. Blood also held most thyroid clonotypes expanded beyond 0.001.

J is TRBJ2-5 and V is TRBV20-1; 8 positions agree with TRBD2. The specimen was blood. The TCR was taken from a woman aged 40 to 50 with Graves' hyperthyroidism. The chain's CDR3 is CSASSGGRRQETQYF. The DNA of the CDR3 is TGCAGTGCTAGTTCGGGAGGGAGACGGCAAGAGACCCAGTACTTC.